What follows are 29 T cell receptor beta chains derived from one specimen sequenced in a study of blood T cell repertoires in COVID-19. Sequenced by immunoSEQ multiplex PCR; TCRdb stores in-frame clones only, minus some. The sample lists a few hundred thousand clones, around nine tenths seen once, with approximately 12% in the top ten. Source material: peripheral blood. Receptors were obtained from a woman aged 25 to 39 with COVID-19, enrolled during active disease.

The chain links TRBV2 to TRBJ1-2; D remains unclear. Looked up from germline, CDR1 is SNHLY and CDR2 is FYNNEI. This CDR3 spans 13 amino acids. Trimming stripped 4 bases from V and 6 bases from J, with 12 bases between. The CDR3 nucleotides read TGTGCCAGCAGTGCCCGGGTTTACAATGGCTACACCTTC. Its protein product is CASSARVYNGYTF.

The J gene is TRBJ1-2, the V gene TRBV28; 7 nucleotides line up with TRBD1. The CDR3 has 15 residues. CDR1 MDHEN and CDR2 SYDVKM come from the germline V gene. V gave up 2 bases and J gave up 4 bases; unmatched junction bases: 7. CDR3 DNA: TGTGCCAGCAGTTTAAACTATGACAGGGTCTATGGCTACACCTTC. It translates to CASSLNYDRVYGYTF.

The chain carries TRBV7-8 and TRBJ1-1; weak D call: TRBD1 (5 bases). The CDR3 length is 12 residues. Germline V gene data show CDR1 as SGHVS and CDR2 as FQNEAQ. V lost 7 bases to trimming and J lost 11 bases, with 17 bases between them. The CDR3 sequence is CASIRGGARAFF. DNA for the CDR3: TGTGCCAGCATCCGCGGAGGGGCGCGGGCTTTCTTT.

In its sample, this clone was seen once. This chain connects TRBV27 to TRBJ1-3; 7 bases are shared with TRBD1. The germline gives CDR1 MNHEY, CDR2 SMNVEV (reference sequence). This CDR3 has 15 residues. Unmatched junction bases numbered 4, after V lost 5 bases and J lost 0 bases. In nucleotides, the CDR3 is TGTGCCAGCAGTCCTACAGGGGACTCTGGAAACACCATATATTTT. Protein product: CASSPTGDSGNTIYF.

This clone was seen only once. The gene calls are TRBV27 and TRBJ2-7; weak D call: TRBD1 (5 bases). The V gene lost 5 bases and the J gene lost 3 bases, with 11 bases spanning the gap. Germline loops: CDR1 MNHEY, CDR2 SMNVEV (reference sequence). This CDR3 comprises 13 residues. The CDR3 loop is CASSLQENYEQYF. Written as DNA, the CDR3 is TGTGCCAGCAGTCTACAGGAAAACTACGAGCAGTACTTC.

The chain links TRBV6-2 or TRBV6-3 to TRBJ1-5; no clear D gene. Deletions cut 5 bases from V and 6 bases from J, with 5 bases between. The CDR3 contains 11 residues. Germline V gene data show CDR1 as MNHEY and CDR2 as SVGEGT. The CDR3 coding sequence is TGTGCCAGCAGTACTGGTCAGCCCCAGCATTTT. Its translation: CASSTGQPQHF.

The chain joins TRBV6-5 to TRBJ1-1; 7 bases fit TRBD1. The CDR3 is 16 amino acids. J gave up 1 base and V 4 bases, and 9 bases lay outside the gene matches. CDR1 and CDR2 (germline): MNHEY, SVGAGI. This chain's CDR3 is CASSFSLGQSNTEAFF. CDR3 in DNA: TGTGCCAGCAGTTTTTCCCTGGGACAGTCGAACACTGAAGCTTTCTTT.

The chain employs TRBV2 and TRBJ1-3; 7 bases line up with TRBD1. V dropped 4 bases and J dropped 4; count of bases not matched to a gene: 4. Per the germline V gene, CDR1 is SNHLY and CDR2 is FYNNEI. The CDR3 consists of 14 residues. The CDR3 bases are TGTGCCAGCAGTGGGGGGGACAGAGGAAACACCATATATTTT. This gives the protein CASSGGDRGNTIYF. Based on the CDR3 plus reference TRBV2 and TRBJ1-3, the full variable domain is EPEVTQTPSHQVTQMGQEVILRCVPISNHLYFYWYRQILGQKVEFLVSFYNNEISEKSEIFDDQFSVERPDGSNFTLKIRSTKLEDSAMYFCASSGGDRGNTIYFGEGSWLTVV.

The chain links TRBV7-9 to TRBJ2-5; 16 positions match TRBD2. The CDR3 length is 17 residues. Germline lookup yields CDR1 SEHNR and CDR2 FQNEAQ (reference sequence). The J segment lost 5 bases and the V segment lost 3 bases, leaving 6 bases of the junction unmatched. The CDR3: CASSLGTSGGAAETQYF. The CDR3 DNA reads TGTGCCAGCAGCTTGGGGACTAGCGGGGGGGCCGCGGAGACCCAGTACTTC.

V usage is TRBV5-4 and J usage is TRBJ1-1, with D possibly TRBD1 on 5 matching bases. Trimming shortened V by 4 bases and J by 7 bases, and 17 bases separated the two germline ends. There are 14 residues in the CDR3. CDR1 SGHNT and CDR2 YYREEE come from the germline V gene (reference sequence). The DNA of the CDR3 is TGTGCCAGCAGCCTTTCTCTGGGGGGGGGTGAAGCTTTCTTT. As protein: CASSLSLGGGEAFF.

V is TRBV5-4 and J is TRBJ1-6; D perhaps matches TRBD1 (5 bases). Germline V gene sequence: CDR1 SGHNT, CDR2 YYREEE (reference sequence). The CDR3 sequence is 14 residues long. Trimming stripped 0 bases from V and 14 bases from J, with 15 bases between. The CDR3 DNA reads TGTGCCAGCAGCTTGGCGGTGGTGGGGGGGGCCCTCCACTTT. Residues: CASSLAVVGGALHF.

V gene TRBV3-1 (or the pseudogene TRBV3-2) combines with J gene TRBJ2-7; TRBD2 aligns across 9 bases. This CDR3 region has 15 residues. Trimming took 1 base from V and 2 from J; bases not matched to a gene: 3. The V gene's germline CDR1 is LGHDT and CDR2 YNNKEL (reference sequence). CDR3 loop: CASSQVGGGAYEQYF. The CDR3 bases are TGTGCCAGCAGCCAAGTGGGCGGGGGGGCCTACGAGCAGTACTTC.

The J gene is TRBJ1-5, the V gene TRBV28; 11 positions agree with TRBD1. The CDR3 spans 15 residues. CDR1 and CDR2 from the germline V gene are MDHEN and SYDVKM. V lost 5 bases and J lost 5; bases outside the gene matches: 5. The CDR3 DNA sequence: TGTGCCAGCAGTCTGGGACAGGGGGTCCATCAGCCCCAGCATTTT. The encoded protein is CASSLGQGVHQPQHF.

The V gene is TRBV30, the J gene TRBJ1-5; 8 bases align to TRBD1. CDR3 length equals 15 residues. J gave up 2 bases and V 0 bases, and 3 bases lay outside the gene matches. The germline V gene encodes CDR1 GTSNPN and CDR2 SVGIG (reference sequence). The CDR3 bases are TGTGCCTGGAGTGTACGGGGACAGGGCAATCAGCCCCAGCATTTT. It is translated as CAWSVRGQGNQPQHF.

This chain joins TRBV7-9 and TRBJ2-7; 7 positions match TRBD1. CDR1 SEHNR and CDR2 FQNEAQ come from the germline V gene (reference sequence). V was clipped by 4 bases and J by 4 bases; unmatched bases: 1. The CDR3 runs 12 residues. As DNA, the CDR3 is TGTGCCAGCAGCTCACAGGGGTACGAGCAGTACTTC. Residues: CASSSQGYEQYF.

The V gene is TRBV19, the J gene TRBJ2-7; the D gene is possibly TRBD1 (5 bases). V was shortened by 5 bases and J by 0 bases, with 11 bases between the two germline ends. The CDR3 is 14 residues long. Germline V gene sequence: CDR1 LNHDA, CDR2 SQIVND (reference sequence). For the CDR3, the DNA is TGTGCCAGTAGTGTCGACAGCCTCTCCTACGAGCAGTACTTC. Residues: CASSVDSLSYEQYF.

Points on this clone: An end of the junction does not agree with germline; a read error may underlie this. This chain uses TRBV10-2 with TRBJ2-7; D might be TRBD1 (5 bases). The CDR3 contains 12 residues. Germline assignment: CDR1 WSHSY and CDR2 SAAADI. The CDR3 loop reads CASSELQGVSDF. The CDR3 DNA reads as TGCGCCAGCAGTGAGCTCCAAGGGGTCTCGGACTTC.

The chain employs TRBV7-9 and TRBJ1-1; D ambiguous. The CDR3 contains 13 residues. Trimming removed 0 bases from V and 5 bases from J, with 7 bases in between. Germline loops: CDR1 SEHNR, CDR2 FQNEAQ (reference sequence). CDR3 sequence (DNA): TGTGCCAGCAGCTTAGCGTTGAGTACTGAAGCTTTCTTT. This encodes CASSLALSTEAFF.

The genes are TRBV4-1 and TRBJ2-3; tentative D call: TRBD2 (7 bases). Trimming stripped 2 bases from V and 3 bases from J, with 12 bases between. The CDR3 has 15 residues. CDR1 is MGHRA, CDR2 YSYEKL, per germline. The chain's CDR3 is CASSQLEGGTDTQYF. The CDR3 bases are TGCGCCAGCAGCCAACTGGAGGGGGGGACAGATACGCAGTATTTT.

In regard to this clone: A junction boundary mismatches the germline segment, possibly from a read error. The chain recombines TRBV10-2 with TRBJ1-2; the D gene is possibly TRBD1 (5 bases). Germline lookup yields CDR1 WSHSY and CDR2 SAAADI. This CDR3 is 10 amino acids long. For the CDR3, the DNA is TGCGCCAGCGGGGGGGATCCCCCATCCTTC. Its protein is CASGGDPPSF.

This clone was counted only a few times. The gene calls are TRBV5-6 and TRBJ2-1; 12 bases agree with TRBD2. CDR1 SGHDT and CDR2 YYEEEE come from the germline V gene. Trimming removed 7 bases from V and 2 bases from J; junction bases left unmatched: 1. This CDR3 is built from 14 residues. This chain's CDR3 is CASRLAGAYNEQFF. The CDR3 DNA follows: TGTGCCAGCCGACTAGCGGGGGCCTACAATGAGCAGTTCTTC.

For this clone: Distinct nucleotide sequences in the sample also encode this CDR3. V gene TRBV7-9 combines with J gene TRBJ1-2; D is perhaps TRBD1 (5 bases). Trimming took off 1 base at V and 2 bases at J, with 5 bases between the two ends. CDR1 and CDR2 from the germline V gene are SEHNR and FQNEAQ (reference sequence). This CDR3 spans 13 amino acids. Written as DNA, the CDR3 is TGTGCCAGCAGCTTAGGACAGAACTATGGCTACACCTTC. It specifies CASSLGQNYGYTF.

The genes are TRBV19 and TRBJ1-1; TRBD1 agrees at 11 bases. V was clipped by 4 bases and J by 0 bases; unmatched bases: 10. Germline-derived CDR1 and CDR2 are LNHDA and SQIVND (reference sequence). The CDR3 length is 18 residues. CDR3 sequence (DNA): TGTGCCAGTAGTACCCAGGACAGGGGGCGTTTTTTGAACACTGAAGCTTTCTTT. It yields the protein CASSTQDRGRFLNTEAFF.

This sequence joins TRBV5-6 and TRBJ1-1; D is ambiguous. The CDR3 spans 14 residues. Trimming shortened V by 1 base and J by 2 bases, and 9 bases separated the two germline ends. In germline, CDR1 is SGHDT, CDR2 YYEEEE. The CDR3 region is CASSLFTDNTEAFF. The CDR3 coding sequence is TGTGCCAGCAGCTTGTTCACAGATAACACTGAAGCTTTCTTT.

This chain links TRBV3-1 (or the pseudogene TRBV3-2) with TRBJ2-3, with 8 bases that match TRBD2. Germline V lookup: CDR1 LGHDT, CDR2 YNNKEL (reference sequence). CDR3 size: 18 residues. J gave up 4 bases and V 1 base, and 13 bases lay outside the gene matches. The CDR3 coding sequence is TGTGCCAGCAGCCAAGCCCTCTTTGCCGGGGGGGCGCCAGATACGCAGTATTTT. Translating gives CASSQALFAGGAPDTQYF.

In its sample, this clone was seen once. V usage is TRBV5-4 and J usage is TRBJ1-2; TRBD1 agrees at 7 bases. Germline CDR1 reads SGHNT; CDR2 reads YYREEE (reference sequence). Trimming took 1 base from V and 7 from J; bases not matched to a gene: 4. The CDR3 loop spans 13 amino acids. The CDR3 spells CASSLKGAIGYTF. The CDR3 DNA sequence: TGTGCCAGCAGCTTGAAGGGGGCGATTGGCTACACCTTC.

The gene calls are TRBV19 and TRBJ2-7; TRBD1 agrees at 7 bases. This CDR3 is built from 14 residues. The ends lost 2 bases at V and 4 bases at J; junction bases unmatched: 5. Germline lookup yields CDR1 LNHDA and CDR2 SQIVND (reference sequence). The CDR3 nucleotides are TGTGCCAGTAGTATAACAGGACAGGTTTACGAGCAGTACTTC. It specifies CASSITGQVYEQYF. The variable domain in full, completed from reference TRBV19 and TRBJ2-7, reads DGGITQSPKYLFRKEGQNVTLSCEQNLNHDAMYWYRQDPGQGLRLIYYSQIVNDFQKGDIAEGYSVSREKKESFPLTVTSAQKNPTAFYLCASSITGQVYEQYFGPGTRLTVT.

CDR3 nucleotide sequence: TGTGCCAGCAGTTCCCATGACTGGAACTATGGCTACACCTTC. Protein product: CASSSHDWNYGYTF. The chain recombines TRBV6-2 or TRBV6-3 with TRBJ1-2; D remains unclear. The germline V gene encodes CDR1 MNHEY and CDR2 SVGEGT. V lost 4 bases to trimming and J lost 2 bases, with 11 bases between them. There are 14 residues in the CDR3.

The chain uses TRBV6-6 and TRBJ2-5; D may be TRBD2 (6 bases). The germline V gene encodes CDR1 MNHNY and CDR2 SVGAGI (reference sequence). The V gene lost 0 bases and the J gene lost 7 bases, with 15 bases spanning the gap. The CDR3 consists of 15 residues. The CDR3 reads CASSYSGVQGGTQYF. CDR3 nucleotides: TGTGCCAGCAGTTACTCGGGGGTTCAGGGAGGGACCCAGTACTTC.